The rows below give T cell receptor beta chains drawn from one sample of a study of cytomegalovirus exposure and HLA in healthy donors. The table came from immunoSEQ multiplex PCR; TCRdb's copy has only in-frame clones and leaves some out. Among approximately 160,000 clones, around 80% were seen once, and the ten largest hold under 6%. The sequencing sample was made of PBMCs. These receptor sequences come from a woman aged 45-65 years in good health and CMV-seropositive. The CDR3 runs from the conserved cysteine through the conserved F or W. A D gene is named only where the DNA matches it firmly. Some rows mark clone size as missing; the rest say once, few, many or name a class of expanded clone.

size: once; V: TRBV10-3; J: TRBJ2-5; D: NA; DNA: TGTGCCATCAGTGAGTCACCGGGCCAGGGAGGAGAGACCCAGTACTTC; CDR3: CAISESPGQGGETQYF
size: NA; V: TRBV2; J: TRBJ2-7; D: TRBD2; DNA: TGTGCCAGCAGGAGAGCGGGAGGCGAGTCCGAGCAGTACTTC; CDR3: CASRRAGGESEQYF
size: NA; V: TRBV29-1; J: TRBJ2-5; D: NA; DNA: TGCAGCGTCGGGGGGGACAGCGAGACCCAGTACTTC; CDR3: CSVGGDSETQYF
size: once; V: TRBV5-1; J: TRBJ2-3; D: TRBD2; DNA: TGCGCCAGCAGCTTGTCGTCTAGCGGGAGGAGCGCAGATACGCAGTATTTT; CDR3: CASSLSSSGRSADTQYF
size: NA; V: TRBV7-9; J: TRBJ1-2; D: NA; DNA: TGTGCCAGCAGCCACCGGGGTGGGCGAATGGGCTACACCTTC; CDR3: CASSHRGGRMGYTF
size: NA; V: TRBV7-9; J: TRBJ2-3; D: TRBD1; DNA: TGTTCCAGCGGAAAACAGGGGCTGGGCACAGATACGCAGTATTTT; CDR3: CSSGKQGLGTDTQYF
size: NA; V: TRBV7-2; J: TRBJ1-1; D: NA; DNA: TGTGCCAGCAGCGGACTGATGAACACTGAAGCTTTCTTT; CDR3: CASSGLMNTEAFF
size: once; V: TRBV5-1; J: TRBJ2-3; D: TRBD2; DNA: TGCGCCAGCAGCCCTGGGACTAGCGGACCTAACACAGATACGCAGTATTTT; CDR3: CASSPGTSGPNTDTQYF
size: NA; V: TRBV5-1; J: TRBJ1-6; D: TRBD1; DNA: TGCGCCAGCAGCTTGATCATGGGACAGGGTTCGGGTTCACCCCTCCACTTT; CDR3: CASSLIMGQGSGSPLHF
size: NA; V: TRBV29-1; J: TRBJ1-2; D: NA; DNA: TGCAGCGTGTACTTAAACTATGGCTACACCTTC; CDR3: CSVYLNYGYTF
size: few; V: TRBV10-3; J: TRBJ2-7; D: NA; DNA: TGTGCCATCAGTGAGCCAGAAGGGACAACTTACGAGCAGTACTTC; CDR3: CAISEPEGTTYEQYF
size: NA; V: TRBV10-3; J: TRBJ2-2; D: NA; DNA: TGTGCCATCAGTGAGGGTGGGCCCGGGGAGCTGTTTTTT; CDR3: CAISEGGPGELFF
size: NA; V: TRBV15; J: TRBJ2-2; D: TRBD1; DNA: TGTGCCACCAGCAGAGATCGAGTCCCCGGGACAGAGGATGTTAGGGAGCTGTTTTTT; CDR3: CATSRDRVPGTEDVRELFF
size: NA; V: TRBV29-1; J: TRBJ2-7; D: TRBD1; DNA: TGCAGCGTTGCTACAGGGGCATCAGCCAGCGAGCAGTACTTC; CDR3: CSVATGASASEQYF
size: once; V: TRBV28; J: TRBJ2-1; D: TRBD2; DNA: TGTGCCAGCAGTTTGCAACTAGCGGGACCCGATGAGCAGTTCTTC; CDR3: CASSLQLAGPDEQFF
size: NA; V: TRBV7-9; J: TRBJ2-1; D: NA; DNA: TGTGCCACCATGGCGTTGCGGGACAATGAGCAGTTCTTC; CDR3: CATMALRDNEQFF
size: NA; V: TRBV2; J: TRBJ2-3; D: NA; DNA: TGTGCCAGCACTCGGGACTTCACAGATACGCAGTATTTT; CDR3: CASTRDFTDTQYF
size: NA; V: TRBV4-2; J: TRBJ2-5; D: NA; DNA: TGTGCCAGCAGCCAAGCCTTCGGTTTAGGGAGAGAGACCCAGTACTTC; CDR3: CASSQAFGLGRETQYF
size: few; V: TRBV7-9; J: TRBJ1-1; D: TRBD1; DNA: TGTGCCAGCAGCTTAGACAGGGGGAGTGAAGCTTTCTTT; CDR3: CASSLDRGSEAFF
size: few; V: TRBV4-1; J: TRBJ2-1; D: NA; DNA: TGCGCCAGCAGCCAAGGGGGCGGGGTAGGGGTCGACAATGAGCAGTTCTTC; CDR3: CASSQGGGVGVDNEQFF
size: NA; V: TRBV27; J: TRBJ1-5; D: NA; DNA: TGTGCCAGCAGTTTATCGGGCGGGGGGTGGGGAAGCAATCAGCCCCAGCATTTT; CDR3: CASSLSGGGWGSNQPQHF
size: few; V: TRBV30; J: TRBJ1-6; D: NA; DNA: TGTGCCTGGAGTGCCAGATATTCACCCCTCCACTTT; CDR3: CAWSARYSPLHF
size: NA; V: TRBV7-3; J: TRBJ2-3; D: NA; DNA: TGTGCCAGCAGCCCACAAGGACAGTTATTAGGCGGGACAGATACGCAGTATTTT; CDR3: CASSPQGQLLGGTDTQYF
size: NA; V: TRBV18; J: TRBJ1-5; D: TRBD1; DNA: TGTGCCAGCTCACCCGGACAGGGACATCAGCCCCAGCATTTT; CDR3: CASSPGQGHQPQHF
size: few; V: TRBV7-2; J: TRBJ2-5; D: NA; DNA: TGTGCCAGCAGCCCTAACAGGGAGGAGACCCAGTACTTC; CDR3: CASSPNREETQYF
size: few; V: TRBV5-1; J: TRBJ1-1; D: TRBD1; DNA: TGCGCCAGTAGTCCCCGGAACAGGGGGCCCGGGGACACTGAAGCTTTCTTT; CDR3: CASSPRNRGPGDTEAFF
size: NA; V: TRBV25-1; J: TRBJ2-7; D: TRBD1; DNA: TGTGCCAGCAGTGTCTACCCGGGACAGGGACAGGGCAACTACGAGCAGTACTTC; CDR3: CASSVYPGQGQGNYEQYF
size: once; V: TRBV4-3; J: TRBJ2-1; D: NA; DNA: TGCGCCAGCAGCCAAGATAGGGGATCCTACAATGAGCAGTTCTTC; CDR3: CASSQDRGSYNEQFF
size: NA; V: TRBV6-1; J: TRBJ2-1; D: NA; DNA: TGTGCCAGCAGCCCCCGGGTGAGTGAGCAGTTCTTC; CDR3: CASSPRVSEQFF
size: NA; V: TRBV29-1; J: TRBJ2-7; D: NA; DNA: TGCAGCGTTGACCAGGGAATTGGCGAGCAGTACTTC; CDR3: CSVDQGIGEQYF
size: NA; V: TRBV28; J: TRBJ2-4; D: NA; DNA: TGTGCCAGCAGTTGGACCGGGACCAAAAACATTCAGTACTTC; CDR3: CASSWTGTKNIQYF
size: NA; V: TRBV18; J: TRBJ1-1; D: NA; DNA: TGTGCCAGCTCTCCCGGAAATAAGTTGGGCTCTGAAGCTTTCTTT; CDR3: CASSPGNKLGSEAFF
size: NA; V: TRBV11-2; J: TRBJ2-1; D: TRBD2; DNA: TGTGCCAGCAGCTCCTGGACTAGCGGGAACTCCTACAATGAGCAGTTCTTC; CDR3: CASSSWTSGNSYNEQFF
size: NA; V: TRBV28; J: TRBJ1-5; D: NA; DNA: TGTGCCAGCAGCCCTATAAGCAATCAGCCCCAGCATTTT; CDR3: CASSPISNQPQHF
size: NA; V: TRBV4-3; J: TRBJ2-7; D: NA; DNA: TGCGCCAGCAGCCAAGATCTAGCCGGGTTCCCCTCCTACGAGCAGTACTTC; CDR3: CASSQDLAGFPSYEQYF
size: NA; V: TRBV4-1; J: TRBJ1-5; D: NA; DNA: TGCGCCAGCAGCCAAGATCGGGGGATATCAGATCAGCCCCAGCATTTT; CDR3: CASSQDRGISDQPQHF
size: NA; V: TRBV15; J: TRBJ2-5; D: NA; DNA: TGTGCCACCAGCAAAAGCGCAAAAGAGACCCAGTACTTC; CDR3: CATSKSAKETQYF
size: NA; V: TRBV5-1; J: TRBJ2-3; D: NA; DNA: TGCGCCAGCAGGACGGCGGGAAGCACAGATACGCAGTATTTT; CDR3: CASRTAGSTDTQYF
size: NA; V: TRBV6-1; J: TRBJ2-3; D: NA; DNA: TGTGCCAGCAGTGAAGTGTATGGGGGCGTAACAGATACGCAGTATTTT; CDR3: CASSEVYGGVTDTQYF
size: NA; V: TRBV21-1; J: TRBJ2-7; D: NA; DNA: TGTGCCAAGGGATCGGGACAGGGCACCTACGAGCAGTACTTC; CDR3: CAKGSGQGTYEQYF
size: NA; V: TRBV7-2; J: TRBJ1-6; D: NA; DNA: TGTGCCAGCAGCTCGGGGAGGGAAGATTCACCCCTCCACTTT; CDR3: CASSSGREDSPLHF
size: NA; V: TRBV5-1; J: TRBJ1-1; D: NA; DNA: TGCGCCAGCAGCTTGGATCCGGGGACTGAAGCTTTCTTT; CDR3: CASSLDPGTEAFF
size: NA; V: TRBV5-1; J: TRBJ2-7; D: TRBD2; DNA: TGCGCCAGCAGCTTGGGGGGTAGCGGGGGGGCCGACGAGCAGTACTTC; CDR3: CASSLGGSGGADEQYF
size: NA; V: TRBV15; J: TRBJ1-1; D: NA; DNA: TGTGCCACCAGCAGAGATGTGCAGGGCGTAGCTTTCTTT; CDR3: CATSRDVQGVAFF
size: NA; V: TRBV11-3; J: TRBJ2-3; D: TRBD2; DNA: TGTGCCAGCAGCTTAAGCGGGGTGAGCACAGATACGCAGTATTTT; CDR3: CASSLSGVSTDTQYF
size: NA; V: TRBV5-1; J: TRBJ2-2; D: TRBD2; DNA: TGCGCCAGCAACTTGCTAAGCGGGAGTGTCACCGGGGAGCTGTTTTTT; CDR3: CASNLLSGSVTGELFF
size: NA; V: TRBV7-8; J: TRBJ1-1; D: NA; DNA: TGTGCCAGCAGCTTAGGGACTGCTAACACTGAAGCTTTCTTT; CDR3: CASSLGTANTEAFF
size: few; V: TRBV30; J: TRBJ2-1; D: TRBD2; DNA: TGTGCCTGGACACATCTAGCGGGCAACTCCTACAATGAGCAGTTCTTC; CDR3: CAWTHLAGNSYNEQFF
size: NA; V: TRBV5-1; J: TRBJ2-7; D: NA; DNA: TGCGCCAGCAGCTTGGCCCTTGGGGGGATAGTCTACGAGCAGTACTTC; CDR3: CASSLALGGIVYEQYF
size: NA; V: TRBV10-3; J: TRBJ2-5; D: TRBD1; DNA: TGTGCCATCGGGACAGCCGTGGGAGAGACCCAGTACTTC; CDR3: CAIGTAVGETQYF
size: NA; V: TRBV7-9; J: TRBJ2-3; D: TRBD2; DNA: TGTTCCAGCAGCTTAGGTGCCGGGAGGGACACAGATACGCAGTATTTT; CDR3: CSSSLGAGRDTDTQYF
size: NA; V: TRBV28; J: TRBJ2-5; D: TRBD2; DNA: TGTGCCAGCAGTCCGCGAATTGGAGCGGGAGAGGAAGAGACCCAGTACTTC; CDR3: CASSPRIGAGEEETQYF
size: NA; V: TRBV6-1; J: TRBJ2-7; D: TRBD2; DNA: TGTGCCAGCAGTGAGTCTCTAGCGGGAGTCTACGAGCAGTACTTC; CDR3: CASSESLAGVYEQYF
size: NA; V: TRBV28; J: TRBJ2-7; D: TRBD1; DNA: TGTGCCAGCAGAAGACAGGGGGCGAGGGAGCAGTACTTC; CDR3: CASRRQGAREQYF